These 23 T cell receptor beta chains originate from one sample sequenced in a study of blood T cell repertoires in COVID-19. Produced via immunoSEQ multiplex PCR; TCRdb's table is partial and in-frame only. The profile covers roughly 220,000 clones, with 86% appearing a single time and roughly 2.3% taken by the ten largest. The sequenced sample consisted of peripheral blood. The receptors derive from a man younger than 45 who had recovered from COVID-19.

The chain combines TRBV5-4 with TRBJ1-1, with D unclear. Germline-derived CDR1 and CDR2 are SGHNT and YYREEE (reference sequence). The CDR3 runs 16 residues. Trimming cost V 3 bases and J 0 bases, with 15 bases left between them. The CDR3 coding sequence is TGTGCCAGCAGCTCCGTCCGGCGGGGTTTGAACACTGAAGCTTTCTTT. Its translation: CASSSVRRGLNTEAFF.

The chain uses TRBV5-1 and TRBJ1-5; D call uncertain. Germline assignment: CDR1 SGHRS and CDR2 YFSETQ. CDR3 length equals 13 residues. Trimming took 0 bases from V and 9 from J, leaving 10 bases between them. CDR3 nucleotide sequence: TGCGCCAGCAGCTTGGGGGCGGGCCGGCCCCAGCATTTT. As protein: CASSLGAGRPQHF.

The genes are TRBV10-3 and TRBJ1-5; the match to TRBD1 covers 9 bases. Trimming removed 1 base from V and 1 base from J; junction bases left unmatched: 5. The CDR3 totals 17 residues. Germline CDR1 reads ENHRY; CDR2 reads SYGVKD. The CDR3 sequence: CAISELPGTGSNQPQHF. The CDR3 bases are TGTGCCATCAGTGAGTTGCCCGGGACAGGGAGCAATCAGCCCCAGCATTTT.

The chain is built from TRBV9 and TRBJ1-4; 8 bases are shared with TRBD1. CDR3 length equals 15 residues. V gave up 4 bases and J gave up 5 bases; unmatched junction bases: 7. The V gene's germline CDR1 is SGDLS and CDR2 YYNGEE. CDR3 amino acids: CASSTGTGENEKLFF. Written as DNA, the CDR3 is TGTGCCAGCAGCACCGGGACAGGTGAAAATGAAAAACTGTTTTTT.

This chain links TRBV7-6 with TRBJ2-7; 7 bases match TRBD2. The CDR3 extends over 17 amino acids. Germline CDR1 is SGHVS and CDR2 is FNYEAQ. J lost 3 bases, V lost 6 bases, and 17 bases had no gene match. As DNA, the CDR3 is TGTGCCAGCAGTGCAGGGCAAGCGGGGCAAATATTCTACGAGCAGTACTTC. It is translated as CASSAGQAGQIFYEQYF. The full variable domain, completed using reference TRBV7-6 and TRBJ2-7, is GAGVSQSPRYKVTKRGQDVALRCDPISGHVSLYWYRQALGQGPEFLTYFNYEAQQDKSGLPNDRFSAERPEGSISTLTIQRTEQRDSAMYRCASSAGQAGQIFYEQYFGPGTRLTVT.

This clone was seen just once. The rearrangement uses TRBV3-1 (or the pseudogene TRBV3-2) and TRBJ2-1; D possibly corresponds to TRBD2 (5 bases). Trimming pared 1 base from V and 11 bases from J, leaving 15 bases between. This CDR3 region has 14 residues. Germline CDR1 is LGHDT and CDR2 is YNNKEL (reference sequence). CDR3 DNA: TGTGCCAGCAGCCAAGTAACCCCCGGGGTCAAGCAGTTCTTC. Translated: CASSQVTPGVKQFF.

The CDR3 loop is CASSSQGFNEKLFF. As DNA, the CDR3 is TGTGCCAGTAGTTCACAGGGTTTTAATGAAAAACTGTTTTTT. The chain is built from TRBV19 and TRBJ1-4; perhaps TRBD1 as D (6 bases). With 5 bases removed from V and 4 bases from J, the gap between germline ends came to 11 bases. Looked up from germline, CDR1 is LNHDA and CDR2 is SQIVND (reference sequence). This CDR3 has 14 amino acids.

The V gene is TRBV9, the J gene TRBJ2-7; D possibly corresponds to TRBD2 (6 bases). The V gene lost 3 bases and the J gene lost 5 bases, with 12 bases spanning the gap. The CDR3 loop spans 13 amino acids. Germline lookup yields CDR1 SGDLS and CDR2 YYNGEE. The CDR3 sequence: CASSGDERDEQYF. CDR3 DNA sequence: TGTGCCAGCAGCGGAGATGAGCGGGACGAGCAGTACTTC.

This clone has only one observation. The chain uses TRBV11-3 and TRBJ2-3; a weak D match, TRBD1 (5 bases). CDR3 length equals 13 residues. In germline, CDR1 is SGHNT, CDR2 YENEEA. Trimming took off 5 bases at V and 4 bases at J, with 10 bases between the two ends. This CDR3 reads CASSAATADTQYF. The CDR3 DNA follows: TGTGCCAGCAGCGCAGCGACAGCAGATACGCAGTATTTT.

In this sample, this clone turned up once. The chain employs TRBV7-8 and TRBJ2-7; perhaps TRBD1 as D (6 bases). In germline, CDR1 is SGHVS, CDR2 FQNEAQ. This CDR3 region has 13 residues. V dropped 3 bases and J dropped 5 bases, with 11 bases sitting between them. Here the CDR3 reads CASSFFGGDEQYF. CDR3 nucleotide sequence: TGTGCCAGCAGCTTTTTTGGGGGCGACGAGCAGTACTTC.

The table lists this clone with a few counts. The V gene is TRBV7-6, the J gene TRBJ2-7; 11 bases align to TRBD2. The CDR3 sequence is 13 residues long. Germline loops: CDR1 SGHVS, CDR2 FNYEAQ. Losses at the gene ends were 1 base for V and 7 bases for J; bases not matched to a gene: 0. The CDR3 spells CASSLGTSGEQYF. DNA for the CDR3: TGTGCCAGCAGCTTAGGGACTAGCGGGGAGCAGTACTTC.

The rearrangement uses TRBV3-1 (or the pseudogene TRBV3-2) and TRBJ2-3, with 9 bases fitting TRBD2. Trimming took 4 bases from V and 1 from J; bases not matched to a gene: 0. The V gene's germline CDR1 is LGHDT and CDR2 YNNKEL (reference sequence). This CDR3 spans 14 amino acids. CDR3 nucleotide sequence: TGTGCCAGCAGCCCTAGCGGGGGCACAGATACGCAGTATTTT. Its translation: CASSPSGGTDTQYF.

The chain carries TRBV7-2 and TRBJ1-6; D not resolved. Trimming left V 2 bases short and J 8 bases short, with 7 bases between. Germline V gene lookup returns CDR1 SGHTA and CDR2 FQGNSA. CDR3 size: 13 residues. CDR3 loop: CASSLTFYSPLHF. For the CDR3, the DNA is TGTGCCAGCAGCTTAACTTTTTATTCACCCCTCCACTTT.

DNA for the CDR3: TGTGCCAGTGTTAATTCGGGGGGTAATTCACCCCTCCACTTT. It encodes CASVNSGGNSPLHF. This chain connects TRBV7-9 to TRBJ1-6; weak D call: TRBD1 (5 bases). V was clipped by 9 bases and J by 6 bases, with 15 bases between them. The CDR3 spans 14 residues. Germline values: CDR1 SEHNR, CDR2 FQNEAQ (reference sequence).

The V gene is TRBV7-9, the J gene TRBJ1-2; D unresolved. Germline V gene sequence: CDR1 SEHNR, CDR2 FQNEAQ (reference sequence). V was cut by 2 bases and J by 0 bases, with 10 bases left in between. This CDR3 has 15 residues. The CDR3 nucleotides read TGTGCCAGCAGCTTATCGGCGGGCGCTAACTATGGCTACACCTTC. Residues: CASSLSAGANYGYTF.

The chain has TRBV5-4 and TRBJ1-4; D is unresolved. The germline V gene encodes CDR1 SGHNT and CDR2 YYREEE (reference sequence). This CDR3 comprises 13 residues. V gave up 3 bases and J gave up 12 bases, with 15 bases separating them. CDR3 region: CASSSNLVRELFF. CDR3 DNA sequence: TGTGCCAGCAGCTCGAACCTTGTGCGCGAACTGTTTTTT.

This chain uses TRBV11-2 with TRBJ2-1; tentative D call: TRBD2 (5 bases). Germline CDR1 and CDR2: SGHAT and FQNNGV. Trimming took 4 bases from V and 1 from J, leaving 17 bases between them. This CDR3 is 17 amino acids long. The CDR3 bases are TGTGCCAGCAGCTCGTCCGTTGGCGGGTCGTCCTACAATGAGCAGTTCTTC. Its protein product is CASSSSVGGSSYNEQFF.

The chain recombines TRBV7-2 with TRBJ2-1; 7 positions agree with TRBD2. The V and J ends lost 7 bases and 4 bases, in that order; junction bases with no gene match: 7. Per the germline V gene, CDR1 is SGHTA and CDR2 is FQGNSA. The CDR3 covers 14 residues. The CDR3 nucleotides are TGTGCCAGCACCCTCTCGGGGGGTTACAATGAGCAGTTCTTC. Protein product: CASTLSGGYNEQFF.

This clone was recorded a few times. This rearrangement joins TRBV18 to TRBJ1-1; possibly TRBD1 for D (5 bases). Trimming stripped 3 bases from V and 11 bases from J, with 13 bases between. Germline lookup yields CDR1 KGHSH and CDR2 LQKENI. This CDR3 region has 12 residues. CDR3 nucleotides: TGTGCCAGCTCACCCCTAAGGGGAAGGGCTTTCTTT. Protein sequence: CASSPLRGRAFF.

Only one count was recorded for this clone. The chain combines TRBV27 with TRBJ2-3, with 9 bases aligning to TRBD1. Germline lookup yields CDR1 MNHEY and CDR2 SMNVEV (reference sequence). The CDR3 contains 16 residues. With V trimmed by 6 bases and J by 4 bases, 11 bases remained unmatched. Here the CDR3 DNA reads TGTGCCAGCAGGGACCTCGGACAGGGGCCCGCAGATACGCAGTATTTT. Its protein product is CASRDLGQGPADTQYF.

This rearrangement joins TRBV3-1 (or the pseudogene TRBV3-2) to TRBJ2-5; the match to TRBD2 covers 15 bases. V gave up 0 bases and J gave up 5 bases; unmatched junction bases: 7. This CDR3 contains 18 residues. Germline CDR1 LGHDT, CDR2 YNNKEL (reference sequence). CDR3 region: CASSQDLGLAGGRETQYF. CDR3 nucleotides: TGTGCCAGCAGCCAAGATCTCGGACTAGCGGGGGGGCGTGAGACCCAGTACTTC.

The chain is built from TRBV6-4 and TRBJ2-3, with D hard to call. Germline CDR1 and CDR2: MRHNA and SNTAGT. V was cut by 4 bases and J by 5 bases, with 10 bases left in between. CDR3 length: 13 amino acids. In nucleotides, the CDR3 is TGTGCCAGCAGTGCAGGTTCAGAAGATACGCAGTATTTT. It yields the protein CASSAGSEDTQYF.

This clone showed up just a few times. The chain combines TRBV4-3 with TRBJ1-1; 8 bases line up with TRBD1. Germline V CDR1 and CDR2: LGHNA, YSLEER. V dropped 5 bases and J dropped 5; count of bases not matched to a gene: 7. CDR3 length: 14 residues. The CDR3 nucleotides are TGCGCCAGCAGCAATGGACAGGGTCGAACTGAAGCTTTCTTT. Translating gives CASSNGQGRTEAFF.